Below, 5 T cell receptor beta chains from the same sample are listed, as sequenced in a study of neurological immune-mediated disorders. TCRdb itself ran the 5' RACE reads through MiXCR, one entry per CDR3 protein. This sample carries under 80,000 distinct CDR3 sequences, less than 5.5% of them seen once, and the ten largest clones take approximately 3%. Sequenced sample: PBMCs. These receptor sequences come from a woman under 40 with multiple sclerosis.

There are a few counts of this clonotype. A single base separates this from a much larger clone, so it may be a read error. V gene TRBV9 combines with J gene TRBJ1-3; D ambiguous. In germline, CDR1 is SGDLS, CDR2 YYNGEE. V gave up 0 bases and J gave up 1 base, with 8 bases separating them. The CDR3 is made up of 15 amino acids. CDR3 loop: CASSVDGKSGNTIYF. The CDR3, as DNA: TGTGCCAGCAGCGTAGACGGAAAATCTGGAAACACCATATATTTT.

This clonotype was counted at least ten times. The rearrangement links TRBV20-1 to TRBJ2-1; 9 bases agree with TRBD2. CDR3 size: 14 residues. From germline, CDR1 is DFQATT and CDR2 SNEGSKA (reference sequence). Unmatched junction bases numbered 5, after V lost 3 bases and J lost 5 bases. CDR3 residues: CSARTSGPHNEQFF. Written as DNA, the CDR3 is TGCAGTGCTAGGACTAGCGGTCCACACAATGAGCAGTTCTTC.

This clonotype has ten or more counts. CDR3 in DNA: TGTGCCAGCAGCCCAAACAGGGGGCTCCTCACAGATACGCAGTATTTT. Encoded protein: CASSPNRGLLTDTQYF. The chain links TRBV12-3 or TRBV12-4 to TRBJ2-3; TRBD1 aligns across 9 bases. The CDR3 is 16 amino acids. With V trimmed by 6 bases and J by 2 bases, 9 bases remained unmatched.

This clonotype was seen a handful of times. A junction boundary mismatches the germline segment, possibly from a read error. The V and J genes are TRBV20-1 and TRBJ1-5; maybe TRBD1 (5 bases). Germline V lookup: CDR1 DFQATT, CDR2 SNEGSKA (reference sequence). The CDR3 runs to 12 residues. The CDR3 is CSASQGPQPQNF. In DNA form, the CDR3 reads TGCAGTGCTAGCCAGGGCCCTCAGCCCCAGAATTTT.

This clonotype was seen repeatedly, ten times or more. CDR3 bases: TGCGCCAGCAGCGCCAGGGGGTCTGGGGCCAACGTCCTGACTTTC. Translation gives CASSARGSGANVLTF. V usage is TRBV5-1 and J usage is TRBJ2-6; 7 bases map to TRBD1. The germline CDR1 and CDR2 sequences are SGHRS and YFSETQ. The CDR3 is made up of 15 amino acids. V lost 4 bases and J lost 1; bases outside the gene matches: 2. Full variable domain (outside the CDR3, taken from reference TRBV5-1 and TRBJ2-6): KAGVTQTPRYLIKTRGQQVTLSCSPISGHRSVSWYQQTPGQGLQFLFEYFSETQRNKGNFPGRFSGRQFSNSRSEMNVSTLELGDSALYLCASSARGSGANVLTFGAGSRLTVL.